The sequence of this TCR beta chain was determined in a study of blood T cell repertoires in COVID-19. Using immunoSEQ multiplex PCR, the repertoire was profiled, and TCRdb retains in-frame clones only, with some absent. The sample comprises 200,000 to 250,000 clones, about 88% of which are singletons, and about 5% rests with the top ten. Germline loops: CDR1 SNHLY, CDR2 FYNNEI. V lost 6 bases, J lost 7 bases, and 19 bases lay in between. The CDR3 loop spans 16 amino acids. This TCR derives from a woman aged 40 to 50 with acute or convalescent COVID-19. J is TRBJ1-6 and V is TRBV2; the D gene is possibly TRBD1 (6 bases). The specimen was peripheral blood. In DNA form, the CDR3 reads TGTGCCAGCAGGGCCCAATCCGGGACACGCAATTCACCCCTCCACTTT. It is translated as CASRAQSGTRNSPLHF.